The clone carrying this TCR beta chain has at least ten counts. The antigen is undetermined. With 32 V and 13 J primers, multiplex PCR amplified the TCR beta CDR3. TCRdb reprocessed the multiplex PCR reads with MiXCR, giving one entry per CDR3 protein. This table holds under 7,000 distinct CDR3 sequences, around 20% found once. Bulk tumor genomic DNA was the template, and each sample received around 0.55 ug. Multiple widely separated biopsies were taken from each primary tumor at surgery. Patients went through curative surgery, and their non-small cell lung cancer was untreated and newly diagnosed. Sample donors consisted of newly diagnosed non-small cell lung cancer patients who were undergoing surgery with curative intent. The entry originates in a study of immune heterogeneity within non-small cell lung tumors. The overall study: The tumor set comprised a handful of squamous cell carcinomas and nine to eleven non-squamous carcinomas (plus 1 not otherwise specified).

Whole-study findings and limits: Local T-cell clonality and local tumor mutational burden correlated moderately but significantly (R around 0.3). High-frequency clones unique to single sites coexisted with identical dominant CDR3 beta clonotypes that recurred across tumor sites within a patient.

The V gene's germline CDR1 is DFQATT and CDR2 SNEGSKA (reference sequence). Trimming at V came to 6 bases and at J to 0 bases, leaving 7 bases not matched to a gene. The CDR3 is 16 amino acids. This rearrangement joins TRBV20-1 to TRBJ2-1; TRBD2 agrees at 11 bases. Material: lung tumor tissue. This sequence originates from a woman aged 60-75 years with non-small cell lung cancer. The CDR3 spells CSAPGLAASSYNEQFF. CDR3 in DNA: TGCAGTGCCCCGGGACTAGCGGCAAGCTCCTACAATGAGCAGTTCTTC.